Here is one T cell receptor (beta chain) with its context. With 3 bases removed from V and 0 bases from J, the gap between germline ends came to 14 bases. Germline V gene sequence: CDR1 WNHNN, CDR2 SYGVQD (reference sequence). This CDR3 contains 17 residues. The sample is drawn from a study of T cell repertoires in ileal Crohn's disease. For the study at large: About half received postoperative treatment, approximately 12 with thiopurines and around 17 anti-TNF.

Time point reported: proximal margin of the surgical specimen (macroscopically non-inflamed). Repertoires were generated with immunoSEQ multiplex PCR, while TCRdb's copy carries only in-frame clones and drops some. The table records over 5,000 clones, 80% to 90% of them present only once. The chain couples TRBV10-1 to TRBJ2-2; perhaps D is TRBD1 or TRBD2 (6 bases each). This TCR derives from an adult with Crohn's disease. Specimen: ileal tissue. The CDR3 region is CASSDRGDWTNTGELFF. CDR3 sequence (DNA): TGCGCCAGCAGTGATAGGGGGGACTGGACGAACACCGGGGAGCTGTTTTTT.